This entry features one TCR beta chain sequence. This entry comes from a study of blood T cell repertoires in COVID-19. Looked up from germline, CDR1 is ENHRY and CDR2 is SYGVKD. V was clipped by 9 bases and J by 0 bases, with 13 bases between them. There are 14 residues in the CDR3. Method: immunoSEQ multiplex PCR; TCRdb's copy keeps in-frame clones and lacks some. The table shows about 200,000 clones, with 86% occurring only once. Participants, roughly 18 to 90 years old, spanned around 25 US areas. Participants had their cohort set by participant-reported clinical history. Exposed study participants had met a COVID-19 case within 2 weeks before entry.

The sequence came from a young woman who had been exposed to COVID-19. Source material: PBMCs or T cells enriched from blood (not recorded which). The chain is built from TRBV10-3 and TRBJ2-3, with D unresolved. Here the CDR3 reads CAMASATSTDTQYF. CDR3 in DNA: TGTGCCATGGCGAGCGCTACTAGCACAGATACGCAGTATTTT.